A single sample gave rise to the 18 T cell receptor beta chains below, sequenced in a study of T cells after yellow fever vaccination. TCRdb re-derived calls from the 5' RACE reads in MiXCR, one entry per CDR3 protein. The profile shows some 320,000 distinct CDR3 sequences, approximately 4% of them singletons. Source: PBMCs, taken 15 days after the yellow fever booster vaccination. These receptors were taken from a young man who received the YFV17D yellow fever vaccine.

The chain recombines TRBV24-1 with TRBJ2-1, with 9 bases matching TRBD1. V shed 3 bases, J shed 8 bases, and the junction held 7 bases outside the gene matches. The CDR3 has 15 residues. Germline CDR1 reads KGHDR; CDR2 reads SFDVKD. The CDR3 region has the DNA TGTGCCACCAGTGATCCCGGGACAGGGCACGATGAGCAGTTCTTC. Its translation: CATSDPGTGHDEQFF.

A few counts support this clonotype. Here the CDR3 reads CASSLGSGGSTDTQYF. The DNA for the CDR3 is TGTGCCAGCAGCTTGGGTAGCGGGGGTTCCACAGATACGCAGTATTTT. The V call is TRBV7-8, the J call TRBJ2-3; TRBD2 aligns across 9 bases. V shed 3 bases, J shed 2 bases, and the junction held 6 bases outside the gene matches. Germline V lookup: CDR1 SGHVS, CDR2 FQNEAQ. The CDR3 consists of 16 residues.

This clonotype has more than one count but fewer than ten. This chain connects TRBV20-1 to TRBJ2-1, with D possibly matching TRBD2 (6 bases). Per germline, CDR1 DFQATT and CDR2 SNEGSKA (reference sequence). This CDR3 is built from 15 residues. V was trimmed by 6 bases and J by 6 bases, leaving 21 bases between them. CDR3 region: CSAGGGTLTTNEQFF. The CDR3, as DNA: TGCAGTGCCGGTGGGGGGACTCTAACAACCAATGAGCAGTTCTTC.

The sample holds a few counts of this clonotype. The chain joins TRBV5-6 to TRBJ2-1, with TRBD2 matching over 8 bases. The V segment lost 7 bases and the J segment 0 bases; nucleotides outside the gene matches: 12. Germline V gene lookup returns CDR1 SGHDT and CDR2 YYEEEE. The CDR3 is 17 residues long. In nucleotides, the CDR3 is TGTGCCAGCCAGGTCGGCGGGGGGCCGAGCTCCTACAATGAGCAGTTCTTC. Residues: CASQVGGGPSSYNEQFF.

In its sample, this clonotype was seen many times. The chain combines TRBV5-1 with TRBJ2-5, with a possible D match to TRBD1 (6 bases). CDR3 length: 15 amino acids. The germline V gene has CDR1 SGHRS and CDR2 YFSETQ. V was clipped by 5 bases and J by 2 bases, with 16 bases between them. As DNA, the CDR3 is TGCGCCAGCAGTGCCGGGACACGGAAACAAGAGACCCAGTACTTC. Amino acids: CASSAGTRKQETQYF.

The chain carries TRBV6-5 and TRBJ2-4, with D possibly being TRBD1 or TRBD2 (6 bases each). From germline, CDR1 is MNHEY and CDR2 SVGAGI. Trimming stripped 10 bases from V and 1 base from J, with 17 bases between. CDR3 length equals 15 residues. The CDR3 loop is CATQPRGLAKNIQYF. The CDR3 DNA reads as TGTGCCACCCAACCCCGGGGGCTTGCCAAAAACATTCAGTACTTC.

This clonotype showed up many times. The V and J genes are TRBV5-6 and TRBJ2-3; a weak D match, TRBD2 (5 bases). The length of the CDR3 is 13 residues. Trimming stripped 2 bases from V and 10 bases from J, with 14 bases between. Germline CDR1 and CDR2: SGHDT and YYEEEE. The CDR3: CASSLDLQRPQYF. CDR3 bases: TGTGCCAGCAGCTTAGACCTCCAGCGGCCGCAGTATTTT.

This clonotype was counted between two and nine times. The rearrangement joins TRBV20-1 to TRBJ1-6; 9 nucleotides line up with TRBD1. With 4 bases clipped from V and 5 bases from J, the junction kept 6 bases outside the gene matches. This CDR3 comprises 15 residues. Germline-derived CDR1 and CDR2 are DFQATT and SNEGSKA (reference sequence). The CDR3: CSATGTGLDNSPLHF. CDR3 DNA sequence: TGCAGTGCTACGGGGACAGGGTTGGATAATTCACCCCTCCACTTT.

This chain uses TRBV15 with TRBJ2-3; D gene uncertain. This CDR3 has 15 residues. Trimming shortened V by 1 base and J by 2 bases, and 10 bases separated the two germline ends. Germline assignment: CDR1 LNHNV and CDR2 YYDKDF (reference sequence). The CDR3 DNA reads TGTGCCACCAGCAGAGTAGCTCGAACCACAGATACGCAGTATTTT. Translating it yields CATSRVARTTDTQYF.

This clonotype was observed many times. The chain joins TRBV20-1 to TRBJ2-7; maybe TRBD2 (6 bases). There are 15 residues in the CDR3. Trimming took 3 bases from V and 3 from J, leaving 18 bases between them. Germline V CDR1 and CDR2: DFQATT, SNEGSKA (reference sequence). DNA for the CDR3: TGCAGTGCTAGTCAACCAGCGGGTAGGAGCTACGAGCAGTACTTC. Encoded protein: CSASQPAGRSYEQYF.

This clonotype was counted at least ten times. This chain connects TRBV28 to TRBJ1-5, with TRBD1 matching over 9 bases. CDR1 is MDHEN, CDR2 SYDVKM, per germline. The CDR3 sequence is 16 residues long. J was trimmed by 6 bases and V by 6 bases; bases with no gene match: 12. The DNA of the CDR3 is TGTGCCAGCAGCTCCCTTCGGACAGGGGTTGTTCAGCCCCAGCATTTT. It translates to CASSSLRTGVVQPQHF.

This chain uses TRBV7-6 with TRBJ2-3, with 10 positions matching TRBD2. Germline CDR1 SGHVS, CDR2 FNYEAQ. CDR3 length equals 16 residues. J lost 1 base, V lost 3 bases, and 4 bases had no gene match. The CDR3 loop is CASSFLAGVGTDTQYF. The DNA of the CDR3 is TGTGCCAGCAGCTTTCTAGCGGGGGTGGGCACAGATACGCAGTATTTT.

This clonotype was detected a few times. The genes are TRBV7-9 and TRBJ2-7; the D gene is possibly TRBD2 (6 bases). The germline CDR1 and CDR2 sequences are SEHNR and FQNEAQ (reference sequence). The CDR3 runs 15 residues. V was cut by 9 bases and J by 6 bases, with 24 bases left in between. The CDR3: CASLTPGRGFLEQYV. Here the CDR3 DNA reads TGTGCCAGTTTGACACCGGGGCGGGGCTTTCTCGAGCAGTACGTC.

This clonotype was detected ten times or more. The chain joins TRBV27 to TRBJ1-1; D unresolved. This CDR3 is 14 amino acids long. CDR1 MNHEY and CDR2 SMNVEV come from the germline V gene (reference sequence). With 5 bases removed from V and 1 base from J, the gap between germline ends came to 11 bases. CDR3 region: CASSRREGNTEAFF. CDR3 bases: TGTGCCAGCAGTCGCCGGGAGGGGAACACTGAAGCTTTCTTT.

The CDR3 DNA reads as TGTGCCAGCAGTCAAGGACAGGGGCAGTACGTC. This encodes CASSQGQGQYV. The V and J genes are TRBV6-2 or TRBV6-3 and TRBJ2-7, with 8 bases lining up with TRBD1. The length of the CDR3 is 11 residues. V lost 5 bases, J lost 9 bases, and 3 bases stayed unmatched. Germline loops: CDR1 MNHEY, CDR2 SVGEGT.

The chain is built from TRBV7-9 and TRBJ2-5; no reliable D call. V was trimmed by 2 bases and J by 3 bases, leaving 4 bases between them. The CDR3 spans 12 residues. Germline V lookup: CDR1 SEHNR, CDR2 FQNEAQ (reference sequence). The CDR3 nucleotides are TGTGCCAGCAGCTTAATTAAAGAGACCCAGTACTTC. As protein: CASSLIKETQYF.

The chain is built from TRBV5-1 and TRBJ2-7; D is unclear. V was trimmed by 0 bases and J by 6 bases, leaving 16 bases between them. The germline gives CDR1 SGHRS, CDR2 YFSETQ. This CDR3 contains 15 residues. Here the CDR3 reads CASSLASTVPGEQYF. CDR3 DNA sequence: TGCGCCAGCAGCTTGGCCTCGACGGTGCCTGGCGAGCAGTACTTC.

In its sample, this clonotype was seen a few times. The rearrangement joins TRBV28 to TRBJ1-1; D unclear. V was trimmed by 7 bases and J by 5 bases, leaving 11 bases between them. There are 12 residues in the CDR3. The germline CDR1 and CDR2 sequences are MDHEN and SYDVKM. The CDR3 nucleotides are TGTGCCAGCACCGACATATCAACTGAAGCTTTCTTT. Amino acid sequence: CASTDISTEAFF. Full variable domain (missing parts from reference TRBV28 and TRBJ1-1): DVKVTQSSRYLVKRTGEKVFLECVQDMDHENMFWYRQDPGLGLRLIYFSYDVKMKEKGDIPEGYSVSREKKERFSLILESASTNQTSMYLCASTDISTEAFFGQGTRLTVV.